These 14 T cell receptor beta chains came from one sample sequenced in a study of neurological immune-mediated disorders. A single record per CDR3 protein comes from TCRdb applying MiXCR to the 5' RACE reads. In the table there are around 10,000 distinct CDR3 sequences, more than 20% of which are singletons. The sequenced sample consisted of CD8+ T cells from blood. The receptors come from a woman aged 60-75 years with HTLV-1-associated myelopathy (HAM/TSP).

This clonotype has at least ten counts. Written as DNA, the CDR3 is TGTGCCAGCAGCAAAACCGGGACGGATGCCTACGAGCAGTACTTC. Amino acids: CASSKTGTDAYEQYF. The genes are TRBV9 and TRBJ2-7; TRBD1 or TRBD2 may be the D gene (5 bases each). The germline V gene has CDR1 SGDLS and CDR2 YYNGEE. The V end was cut by 4 bases, the J end by 2 bases, with 16 bases between. The CDR3 spans 15 residues.

This clonotype was seen at least ten times. The chain couples TRBV30 to TRBJ1-1, with a possible D match to TRBD1 (6 bases). V lost 4 bases and J lost 4, with 10 bases in between. The CDR3 runs to 12 residues. From germline, CDR1 is GTSNPN and CDR2 SVGIG (reference sequence). The CDR3 sequence is CAWIQGGTEAFF. DNA of the CDR3: TGTGCCTGGATACAGGGAGGCACTGAAGCTTTCTTT.

This clonotype was found many times. The V call is TRBV9, the J call TRBJ1-1, with D tentatively TRBD1 (5 bases). V lost 0 bases and J lost 4, with 13 bases in between. Per the germline V gene, CDR1 is SGDLS and CDR2 is YYNGEE. The CDR3 length is 15 residues. The CDR3 nucleotides read TGTGCCAGCAGCGTAGAAGGGGATCTGCGCACTGAAGCTTTCTTT. Protein: CASSVEGDLRTEAFF.

The sample holds many counts of this clonotype. V usage is TRBV29-1 and J usage is TRBJ2-7; TRBD2 might be the D (7 bases). Trimming pared 6 bases from V and 5 bases from J, leaving 14 bases between. The germline CDR1 and CDR2 sequences are SQVTM and ANQGSEA. This CDR3 has 12 residues. The CDR3 here is CSVPGGGHEQYF. The CDR3 nucleotides read TGCAGCGTCCCTGGGGGGGGCCACGAGCAGTACTTC.

This clonotype came up a few times. The chain recombines TRBV5-1 with TRBJ2-1; D is possibly TRBD1 or TRBD2 (6 bases each). The CDR3 runs to 16 residues. Germline V gives CDR1 SGHRS, CDR2 YFSETQ. The V and J ends lost 0 bases and 1 base respectively, with 11 bases between them. CDR3 amino acids: CASSLEGGVSYNEQFF. The CDR3 coding sequence is TGCGCCAGCAGCTTGGAGGGGGGAGTATCCTACAATGAGCAGTTCTTC.

Points on this clonotype: With a much larger clone just one base away, this may be a read error. V gene TRBV4-2 combines with J gene TRBJ2-6; D might be TRBD1 or TRBD2, each matching 5 bases. The CDR3 is made up of 18 amino acids. Germline V gene sequence: CDR1 LGHNA, CDR2 YNFKEQ. The CDR3 DNA sequence: TGTGCCAGCAGCCAAGTAGGGACCTCTACCTCTGGGGTCAACGTCCTGACTTTC. This codes for CASSQVGTSTSGVNVLTF.

This clonotype was observed many times. The rearrangement uses TRBV20-1 and TRBJ2-4; 7 bases are a match to TRBD1. V lost 3 bases and J lost 6; bases outside the gene matches: 8. The CDR3 has 14 residues. Germline V gene data show CDR1 as DFQATT and CDR2 as SNEGSKA (reference sequence). CDR3 protein: CSASPGQRGNIQYF. CDR3 bases: TGCAGTGCTAGTCCGGGACAGAGGGGAAACATTCAGTACTTC.

This clonotype turned up a few times. This CDR3 is CSAGLGGYNEQFF. As DNA, the CDR3 is TGCAGTGCTGGCCTCGGGGGATACAATGAGCAGTTCTTC. The rearrangement joins TRBV20-1 to TRBJ2-1; D is possibly TRBD2 (6 bases). V was pared by 5 bases and J by 4 bases, with 12 bases between. Germline V gene lookup returns CDR1 DFQATT and CDR2 SNEGSKA (reference sequence). The CDR3 runs to 13 residues.

This clonotype was counted at least ten times. The chain has TRBV4-1 and TRBJ1-6; maybe TRBD1 (5 bases). V was pared by 1 base and J by 10 bases, with 20 bases between. This CDR3 is 17 amino acids long. Looked up from germline, CDR1 is MGHRA and CDR2 is YSYEKL. CDR3 sequence: CASSQGFGTAVGSPLHF. DNA of the CDR3: TGCGCCAGCAGCCAAGGTTTTGGGACGGCGGTCGGGTCACCCCTCCACTTT.

This clonotype was observed at least ten times. This chain connects TRBV5-1 to TRBJ1-2, with no clear D. Germline lookup yields CDR1 SGHRS and CDR2 YFSETQ. Trimming shortened V by 4 bases and J by 1 base, and 23 bases separated the two germline ends. This CDR3 has 18 amino acids. CDR3: CASSPGLIPRTYNYGYTF. DNA of the CDR3: TGCGCCAGCAGCCCTGGCTTAATCCCCCGAACGTATAACTATGGCTACACCTTC.

By proportion, this clonotype is medium-sized. The V and J genes are TRBV15 and TRBJ2-5; 7 bases are shared with TRBD1. Germline trimming cut 0 bases from V and 9 bases from J; bases unmatched to any gene: 1. CDR1 is LNHNV, CDR2 YYDKDF, per germline (reference sequence). The CDR3 runs 12 residues. This CDR3 reads CATSRDTGAQYF. The CDR3 DNA reads as TGTGCCACCAGCAGAGATACAGGGGCCCAGTACTTC.

In its sample, this clonotype was seen many times. V gene TRBV25-1 combines with J gene TRBJ1-1; 7 bases fit TRBD1. The CDR3 consists of 13 residues. J gave up 5 bases and V 5 bases, and 5 bases lay outside the gene matches. The V gene's germline CDR1 is MGHDK and CDR2 SYGVNS. The CDR3 DNA sequence: TGTGCCAGCAGTAAGGGGGCGCGTACTGAAGCTTTCTTT. This sequence encodes CASSKGARTEAFF.

This sequence joins TRBV5-6 and TRBJ2-7; D may be TRBD1 (6 bases). This CDR3 spans 13 amino acids. Looked up from germline, CDR1 is SGHDT and CDR2 is YYEEEE. The germline V and J ends were trimmed by 1 base and 5 bases, with 10 bases remaining between them. The CDR3 loop is CASSLHRANEQYF. CDR3 DNA: TGTGCCAGCAGCTTGCACAGGGCTAACGAGCAGTACTTC.

This clonotype has at least ten counts. CDR3 sequence: CASSLQGGSGNTIYF. CDR3 nucleotide sequence: TGTGCCAGCAGTTTACAGGGCGGCTCTGGAAACACCATATATTTT. This rearrangement joins TRBV27 to TRBJ1-3, with D perhaps matching TRBD1 (5 bases). CDR1 and CDR2 (germline): MNHEY, SMNVEV (reference sequence). The V gene lost 2 bases and the J gene lost 0 bases, with 8 bases spanning the gap. CDR3 size: 15 residues.